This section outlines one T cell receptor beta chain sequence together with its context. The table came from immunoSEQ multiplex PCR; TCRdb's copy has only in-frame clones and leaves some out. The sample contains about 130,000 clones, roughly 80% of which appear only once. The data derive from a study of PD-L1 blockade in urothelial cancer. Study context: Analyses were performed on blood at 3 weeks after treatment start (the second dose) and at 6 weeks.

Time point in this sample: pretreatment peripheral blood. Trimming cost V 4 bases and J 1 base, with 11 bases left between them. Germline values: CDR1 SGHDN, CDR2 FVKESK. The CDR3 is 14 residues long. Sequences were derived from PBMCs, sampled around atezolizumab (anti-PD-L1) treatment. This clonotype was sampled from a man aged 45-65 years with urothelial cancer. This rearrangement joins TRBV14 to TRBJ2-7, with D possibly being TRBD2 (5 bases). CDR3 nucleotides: TGTGCCAGCAGCCTATACCGGGATTCCTACGAGCAGTACTTC. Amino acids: CASSLYRDSYEQYF.